Presented here are 5 T cell receptor beta chains from one specimen sequenced in a study of blood T cell repertoires in COVID-19. Profiling relied on immunoSEQ multiplex PCR, and the TCRdb table lists in-frame clones only, not all of them. The sample contains some 150,000 clones, 70% to 85% of which appear only once. The sequenced sample was peripheral blood. The source of these receptors is a woman aged 55-69 years with acute or convalescent COVID-19.

This sequence joins TRBV27 and TRBJ1-2, with a weak D call TRBD1 (5 bases). V was pared by 8 bases and J by 11 bases, with 24 bases between. The CDR3 totals 14 residues. Germline loops: CDR1 MNHEY, CDR2 SMNVEV (reference sequence). CDR3 residues: CASRGGSTKFIYTF. The CDR3 nucleotides read TGTGCCAGCCGCGGGGGAAGCACGAAATTCATTTACACCTTC.

CDR3 bases: TGTGCCAGCAGCCAAGCCTACAGGGGTGGCTACACCTTC. This sequence encodes CASSQAYRGGYTF. The V gene is TRBV3-1 (or the pseudogene TRBV3-2), the J gene TRBJ1-2, with 7 bases aligning to TRBD1. The J segment lost 7 bases and the V segment lost 1 base, leaving 3 bases of the junction unmatched. The CDR3 is 13 amino acids. Germline values: CDR1 LGHDT, CDR2 YNNKEL (reference sequence).

The chain links TRBV7-3 to TRBJ1-1; no firm D call. CDR1 is SGHTA and CDR2 is FQGTGA in the germline V gene. CDR3 length: 15 residues. V was pared by 2 bases and J by 6 bases, with 16 bases between. CDR3 in amino acids: CASSLEGATESEAFF. The CDR3 DNA sequence: TGTGCCAGCAGCTTAGAAGGAGCGACGGAGTCTGAAGCTTTCTTT.

This sequence joins TRBV5-8 and TRBJ1-2; D uncertain. Trimming left V 4 bases short and J 5 bases short, with 15 bases between. The germline V gene encodes CDR1 SGHTS and CDR2 YDEGEE. This CDR3 comprises 14 residues. The CDR3 region is CASSIPPGSYGYTF. The DNA of the CDR3 is TGTGCCAGCAGCATACCCCCCGGGTCTTATGGCTACACCTTC.

This rearrangement joins TRBV11-2 to TRBJ1-5; D is undetermined. The germline CDR1 and CDR2 sequences are SGHAT and FQNNGV. V lost 3 bases and J lost 6, with 9 bases in between. The CDR3 sequence is 13 residues long. The CDR3 loop reads CASSFGETQPQHF. Written as DNA, the CDR3 is TGTGCCAGCAGCTTCGGGGAGACTCAGCCCCAGCATTTT.